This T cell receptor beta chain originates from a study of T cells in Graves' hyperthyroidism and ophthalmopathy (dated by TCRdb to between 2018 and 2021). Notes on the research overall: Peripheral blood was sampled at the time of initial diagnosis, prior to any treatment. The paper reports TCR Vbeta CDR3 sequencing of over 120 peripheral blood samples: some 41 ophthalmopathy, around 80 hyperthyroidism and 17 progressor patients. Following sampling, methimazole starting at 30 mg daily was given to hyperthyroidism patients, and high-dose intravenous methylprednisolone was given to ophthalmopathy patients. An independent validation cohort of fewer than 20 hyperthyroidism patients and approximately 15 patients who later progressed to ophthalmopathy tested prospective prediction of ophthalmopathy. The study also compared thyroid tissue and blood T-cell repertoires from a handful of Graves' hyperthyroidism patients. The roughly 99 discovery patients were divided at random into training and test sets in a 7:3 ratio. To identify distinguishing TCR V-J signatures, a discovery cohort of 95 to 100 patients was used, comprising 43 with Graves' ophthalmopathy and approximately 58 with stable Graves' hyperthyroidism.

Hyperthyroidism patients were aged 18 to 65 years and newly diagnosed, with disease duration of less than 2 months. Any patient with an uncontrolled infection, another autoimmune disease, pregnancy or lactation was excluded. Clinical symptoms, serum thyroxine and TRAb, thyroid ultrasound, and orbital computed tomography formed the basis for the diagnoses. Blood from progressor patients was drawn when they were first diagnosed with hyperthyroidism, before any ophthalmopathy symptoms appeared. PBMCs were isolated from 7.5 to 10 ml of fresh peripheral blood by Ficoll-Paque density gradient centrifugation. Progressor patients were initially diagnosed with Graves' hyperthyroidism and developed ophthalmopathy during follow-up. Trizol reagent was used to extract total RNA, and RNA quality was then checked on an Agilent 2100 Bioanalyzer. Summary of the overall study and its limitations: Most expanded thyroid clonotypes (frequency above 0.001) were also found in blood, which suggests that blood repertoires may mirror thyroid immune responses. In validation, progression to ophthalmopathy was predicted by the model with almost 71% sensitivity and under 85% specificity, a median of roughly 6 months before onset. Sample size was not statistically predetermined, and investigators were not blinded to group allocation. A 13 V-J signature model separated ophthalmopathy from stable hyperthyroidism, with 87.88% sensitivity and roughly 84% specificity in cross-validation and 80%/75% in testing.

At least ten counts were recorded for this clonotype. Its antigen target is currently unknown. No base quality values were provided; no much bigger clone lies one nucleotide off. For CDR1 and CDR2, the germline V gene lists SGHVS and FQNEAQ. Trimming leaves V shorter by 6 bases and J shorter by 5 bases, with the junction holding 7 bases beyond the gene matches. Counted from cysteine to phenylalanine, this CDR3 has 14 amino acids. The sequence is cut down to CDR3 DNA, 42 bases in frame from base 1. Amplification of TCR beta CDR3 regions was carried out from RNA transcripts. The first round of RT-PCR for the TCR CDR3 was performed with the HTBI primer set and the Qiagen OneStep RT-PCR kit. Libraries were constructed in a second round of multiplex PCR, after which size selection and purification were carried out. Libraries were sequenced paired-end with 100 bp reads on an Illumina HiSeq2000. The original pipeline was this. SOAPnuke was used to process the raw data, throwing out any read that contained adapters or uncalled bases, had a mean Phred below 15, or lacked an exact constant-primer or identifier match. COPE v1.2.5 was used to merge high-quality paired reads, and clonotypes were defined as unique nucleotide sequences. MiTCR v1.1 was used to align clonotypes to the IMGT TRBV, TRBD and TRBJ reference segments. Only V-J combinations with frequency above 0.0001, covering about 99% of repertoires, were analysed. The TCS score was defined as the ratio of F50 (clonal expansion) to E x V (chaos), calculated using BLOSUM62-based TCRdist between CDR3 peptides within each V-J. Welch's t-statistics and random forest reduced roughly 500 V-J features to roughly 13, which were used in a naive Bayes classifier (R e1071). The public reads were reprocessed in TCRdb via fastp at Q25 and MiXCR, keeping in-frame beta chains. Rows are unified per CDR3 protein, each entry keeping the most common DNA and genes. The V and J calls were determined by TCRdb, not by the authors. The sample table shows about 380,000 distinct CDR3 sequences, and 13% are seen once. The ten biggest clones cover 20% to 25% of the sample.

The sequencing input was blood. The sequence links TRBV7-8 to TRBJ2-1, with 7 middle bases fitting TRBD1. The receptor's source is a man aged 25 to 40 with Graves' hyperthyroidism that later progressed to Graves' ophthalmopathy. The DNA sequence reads TGTGCCAGCAGAGCCGGGACAGTCAACAATGAGCAGTTCTTC. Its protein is CASRAGTVNNEQFF.